This TCR beta chain is drawn from a study of OX40 agonist ivuxolimab in advanced cancers. On the study more broadly: Patients were infused with ivuxolimab every 2 weeks at 0.01 to 10 mg/kg. Those treated in dose escalation had hepatocellular carcinoma, melanoma, renal cell cancer or head and neck cancer. Partial responses were achieved by three patients, one with hepatocellular carcinoma and two with cutaneous melanoma.

CDR1 SGHRS and CDR2 YFSETQ come from the germline V gene. The CDR3 sequence is 16 residues long. Data came from immunoSEQ multiplex PCR; TCRdb stores just in-frame clones and leaves some out. The repertoire includes under 90,000 clones, roughly 84% of them detected once, and approximately 2.1% sits in the top ten. Source: CD4+ or CD8+ T cells sorted from blood, taken in a trial of the OX40 agonist ivuxolimab. This receptor was obtained from an adult with an advanced solid tumor such as melanoma, head and neck, liver or kidney cancer. The chain couples TRBV5-1 to TRBJ2-5, with D perhaps matching TRBD1 (7 bases). The J call may not be correct, given that the DNA end is closer to TRBJ2-7. The CDR3 nucleotides read TGCGCCAGCTCAGATCCCTCGGGGGACAGACACTACGAGCAGTACTTC. Residues: CASSDPSGDRHYEQYF.